This T cell receptor beta chain was obtained from a study of cytomegalovirus exposure and HLA in healthy donors. The J segment lost 2 bases and the V segment lost 4 bases, leaving 10 bases of the junction unmatched. The CDR3 runs to 16 residues. Germline loops: CDR1 SGHNT, CDR2 YYREEE (reference sequence). The PCR was carried out with 60 Vbeta primers and 13 Jbeta primers. Produced via immunoSEQ multiplex PCR; TCRdb's table is partial and in-frame only. The sample table sets out about 140,000 clones. This chain connects TRBV5-4 to TRBJ2-5; 8 positions match TRBD1. This sequence originates from a man in his forties in good health and CMV-seronegative. Sequenced sample: PBMCs. This CDR3 is CASSPRQGTGQETQYF. For the CDR3, the DNA is TGTGCCAGCAGCCCGCGACAGGGGACGGGACAAGAGACCCAGTACTTC.